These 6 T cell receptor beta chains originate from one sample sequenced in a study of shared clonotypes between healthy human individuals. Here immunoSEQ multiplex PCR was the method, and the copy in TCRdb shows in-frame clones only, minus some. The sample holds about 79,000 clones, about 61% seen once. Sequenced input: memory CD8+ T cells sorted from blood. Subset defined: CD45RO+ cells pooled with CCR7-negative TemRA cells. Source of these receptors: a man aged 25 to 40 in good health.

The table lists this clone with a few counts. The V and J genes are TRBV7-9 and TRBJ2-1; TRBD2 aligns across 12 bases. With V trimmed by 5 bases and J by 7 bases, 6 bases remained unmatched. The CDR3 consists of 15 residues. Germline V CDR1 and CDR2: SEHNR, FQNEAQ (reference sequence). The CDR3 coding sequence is TGTGCCAGCAGCCTCGGACTAGCGGGGTGGAATGAGCAGTTCTTC. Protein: CASSLGLAGWNEQFF. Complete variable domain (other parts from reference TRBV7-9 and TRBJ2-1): DTGVSQNPRHKITKRGQNVTFRCDPISEHNRLYWYRQTLGQGPEFLTYFQNEAQLEKSRLLSDRFSAERPKGSFSTLEIQRTEQGDSAMYLCASSLGLAGWNEQFFGPGTRLTVL.

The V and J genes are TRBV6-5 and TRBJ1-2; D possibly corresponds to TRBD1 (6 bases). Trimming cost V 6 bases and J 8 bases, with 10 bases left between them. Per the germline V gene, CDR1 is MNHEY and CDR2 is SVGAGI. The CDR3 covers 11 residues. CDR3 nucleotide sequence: TGTGCCAGCAGCCAAGGGGGAGGCTACACCTTC. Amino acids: CASSQGGGYTF.

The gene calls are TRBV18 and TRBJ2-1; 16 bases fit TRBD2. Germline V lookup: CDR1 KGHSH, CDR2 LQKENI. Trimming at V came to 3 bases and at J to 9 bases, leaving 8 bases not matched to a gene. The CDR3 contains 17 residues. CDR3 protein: CASSPTPGLAGGGEQFF. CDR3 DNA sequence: TGTGCCAGCTCACCGACACCGGGACTAGCGGGAGGGGGTGAGCAGTTCTTC.

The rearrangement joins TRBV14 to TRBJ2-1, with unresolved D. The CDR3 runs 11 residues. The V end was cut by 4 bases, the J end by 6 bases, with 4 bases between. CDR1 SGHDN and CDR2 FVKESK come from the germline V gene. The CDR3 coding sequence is TGTGCCAGCAGCCGCCTCAATGAGCAGTTCTTC. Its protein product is CASSRLNEQFF.

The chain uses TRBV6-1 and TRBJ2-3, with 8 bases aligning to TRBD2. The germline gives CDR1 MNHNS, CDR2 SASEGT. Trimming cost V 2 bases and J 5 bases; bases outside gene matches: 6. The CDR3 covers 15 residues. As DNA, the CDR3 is TGTGCCAGCAGTGAAAATTGGCGGGAGGTAGATACGCAGTATTTT. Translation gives CASSENWREVDTQYF.

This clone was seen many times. The CDR3 here is CASSAISGSTDTQYF. For the CDR3, the DNA is TGTGCCAGCAGTGCAATTAGCGGGAGTACAGATACGCAGTATTTT. The chain couples TRBV2 to TRBJ2-3, with 9 bases matching TRBD2. The CDR3 covers 15 residues. Germline trimming cut 4 bases from V and 3 bases from J; bases unmatched to any gene: 5. Per germline, CDR1 SNHLY and CDR2 FYNNEI.